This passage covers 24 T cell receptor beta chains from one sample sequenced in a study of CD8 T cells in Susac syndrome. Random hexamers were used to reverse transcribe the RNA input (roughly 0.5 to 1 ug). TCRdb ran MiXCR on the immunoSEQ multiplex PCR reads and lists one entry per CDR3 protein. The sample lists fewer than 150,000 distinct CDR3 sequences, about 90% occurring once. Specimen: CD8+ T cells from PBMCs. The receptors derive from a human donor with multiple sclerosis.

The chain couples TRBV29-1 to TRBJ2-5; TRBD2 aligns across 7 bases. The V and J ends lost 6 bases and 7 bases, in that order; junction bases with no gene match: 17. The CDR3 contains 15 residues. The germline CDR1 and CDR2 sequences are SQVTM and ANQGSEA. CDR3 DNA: TGCAGCGTCCGTCATGGGGGAGGGCCCTCGGGGACCCAGTACTTC. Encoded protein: CSVRHGGGPSGTQYF.

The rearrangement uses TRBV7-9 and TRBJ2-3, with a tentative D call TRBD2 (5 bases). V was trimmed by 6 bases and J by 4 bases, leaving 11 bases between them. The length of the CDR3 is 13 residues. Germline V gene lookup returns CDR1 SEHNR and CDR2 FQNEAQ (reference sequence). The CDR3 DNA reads TGTGCCAGCAGTCCGAGGGCCTCAGATACGCAGTATTTT. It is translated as CASSPRASDTQYF.

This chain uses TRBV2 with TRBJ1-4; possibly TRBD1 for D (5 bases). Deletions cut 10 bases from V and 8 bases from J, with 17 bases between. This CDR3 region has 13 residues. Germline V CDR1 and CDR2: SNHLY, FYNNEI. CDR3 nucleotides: TGTGCCATCCTGTGGGCCTCAGGGGAAAAACTGTTTTTT. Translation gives CAILWASGEKLFF.

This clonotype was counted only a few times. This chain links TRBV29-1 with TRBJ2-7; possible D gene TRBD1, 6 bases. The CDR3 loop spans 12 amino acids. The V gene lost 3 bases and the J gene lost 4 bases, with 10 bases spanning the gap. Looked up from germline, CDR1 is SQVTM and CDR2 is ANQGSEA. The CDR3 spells CSVDGGEYEQYF. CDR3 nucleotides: TGCAGCGTTGATGGGGGCGAATACGAGCAGTACTTC.

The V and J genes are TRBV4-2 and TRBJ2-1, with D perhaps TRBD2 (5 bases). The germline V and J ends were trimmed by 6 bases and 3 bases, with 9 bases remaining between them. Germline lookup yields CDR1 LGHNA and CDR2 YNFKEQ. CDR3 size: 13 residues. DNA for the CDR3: TGTGCCAGCAGTCCAGCGGACTACAATGAGCAGTTCTTC. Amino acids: CASSPADYNEQFF.

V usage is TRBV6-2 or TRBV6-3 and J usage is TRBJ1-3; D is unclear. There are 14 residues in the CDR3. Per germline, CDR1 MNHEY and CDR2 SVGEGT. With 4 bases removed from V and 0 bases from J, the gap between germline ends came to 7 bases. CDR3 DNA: TGTGCCAGCAGTTTTCTGGTCTCTGGAAACACCATATATTTT. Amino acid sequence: CASSFLVSGNTIYF.

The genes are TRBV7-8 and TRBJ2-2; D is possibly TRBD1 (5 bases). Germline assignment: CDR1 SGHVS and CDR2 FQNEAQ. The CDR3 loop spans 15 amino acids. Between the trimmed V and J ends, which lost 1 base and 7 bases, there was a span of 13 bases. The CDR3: CASSLETEISGELFF. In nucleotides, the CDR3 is TGTGCCAGCAGCTTAGAGACAGAGATCAGCGGGGAGCTGTTTTTT.

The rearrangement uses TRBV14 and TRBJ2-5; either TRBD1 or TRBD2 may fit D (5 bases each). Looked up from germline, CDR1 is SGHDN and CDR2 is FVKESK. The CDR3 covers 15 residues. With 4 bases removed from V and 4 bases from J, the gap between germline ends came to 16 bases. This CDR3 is CASSPGTSPGETQYF. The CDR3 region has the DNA TGTGCCAGCAGCCCAGGGACCTCCCCAGGAGAGACCCAGTACTTC.

Written as DNA, the CDR3 is TGTGCCAGCATCCCTTCGGGCACAGATACGCAGTATTTT. It encodes CASIPSGTDTQYF. The rearrangement links TRBV5-4 to TRBJ2-3; no definite D call. The CDR3 totals 13 residues. Germline CDR1 is SGHNT and CDR2 is YYREEE (reference sequence). V was shortened by 6 bases and J by 1 base, with 9 bases between the two germline ends.

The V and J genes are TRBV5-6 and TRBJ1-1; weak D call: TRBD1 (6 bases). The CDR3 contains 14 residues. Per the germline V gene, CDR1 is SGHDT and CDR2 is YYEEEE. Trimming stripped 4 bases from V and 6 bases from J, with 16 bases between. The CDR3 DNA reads TGTGCCAGCAGCGCTTGGGACATGGGAGCTGAAGCTTTCTTT. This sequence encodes CASSAWDMGAEAFF.

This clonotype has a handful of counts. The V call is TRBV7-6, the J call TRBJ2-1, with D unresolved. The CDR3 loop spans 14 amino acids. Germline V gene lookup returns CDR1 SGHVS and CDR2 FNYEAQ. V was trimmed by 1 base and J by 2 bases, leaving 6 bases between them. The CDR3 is CASSLGTAYNEQFF. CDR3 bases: TGTGCCAGCAGCTTAGGAACTGCCTACAATGAGCAGTTCTTC.

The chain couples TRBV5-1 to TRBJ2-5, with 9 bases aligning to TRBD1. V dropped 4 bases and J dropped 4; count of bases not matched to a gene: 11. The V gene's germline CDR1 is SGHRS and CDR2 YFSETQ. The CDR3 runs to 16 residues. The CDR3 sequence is CASSETGTGFVETQYF. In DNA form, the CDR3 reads TGCGCCAGCAGCGAGACCGGGACAGGGTTCGTAGAGACCCAGTACTTC.

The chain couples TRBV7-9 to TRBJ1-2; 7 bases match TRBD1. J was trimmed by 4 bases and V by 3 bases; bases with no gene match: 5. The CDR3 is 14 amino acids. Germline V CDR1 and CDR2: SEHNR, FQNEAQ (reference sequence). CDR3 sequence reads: CASSLMAGGYGYTF. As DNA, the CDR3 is TGTGCCAGCAGCTTGATGGCAGGGGGCTATGGCTACACCTTC.

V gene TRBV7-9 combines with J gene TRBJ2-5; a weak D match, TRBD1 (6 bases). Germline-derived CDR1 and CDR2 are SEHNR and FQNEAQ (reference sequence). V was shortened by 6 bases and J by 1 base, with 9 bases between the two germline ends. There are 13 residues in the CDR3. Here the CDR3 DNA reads TGTGCCAGCAGAGGGACACCCCAAGAGACCCAGTACTTC. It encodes CASRGTPQETQYF.

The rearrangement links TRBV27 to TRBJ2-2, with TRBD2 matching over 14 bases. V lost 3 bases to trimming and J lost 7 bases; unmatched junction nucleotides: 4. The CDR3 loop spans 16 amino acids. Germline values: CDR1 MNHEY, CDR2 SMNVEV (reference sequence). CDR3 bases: TGTGCCAGCAGTTTTGGGACTAGCGGGAGTAACGGGGAGCTGTTTTTT. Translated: CASSFGTSGSNGELFF.

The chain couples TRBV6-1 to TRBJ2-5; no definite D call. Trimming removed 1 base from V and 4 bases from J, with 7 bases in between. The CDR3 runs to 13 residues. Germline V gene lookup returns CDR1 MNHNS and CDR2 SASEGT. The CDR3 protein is CASSEDWGETQYF. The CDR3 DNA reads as TGTGCCAGCAGTGAAGATTGGGGAGAGACCCAGTACTTC.

The CDR3, as DNA: TGTGCCTGGTCTGGACTTGGCCCAGATACGCAGTATTTT. Amino acid sequence: CAWSGLGPDTQYF. This rearrangement joins TRBV30 to TRBJ2-3; D perhaps matches TRBD2 (5 bases). The CDR3 is made up of 13 amino acids. Germline loops: CDR1 GTSNPN, CDR2 SVGIG (reference sequence). V was clipped by 5 bases and J by 4 bases, with 13 bases between them.

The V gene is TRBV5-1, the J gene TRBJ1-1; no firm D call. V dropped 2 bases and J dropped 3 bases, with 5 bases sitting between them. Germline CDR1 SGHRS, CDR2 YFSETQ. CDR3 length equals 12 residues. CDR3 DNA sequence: TGCGCCAGCAGCTTTGCGGACACTGAAGCTTTCTTT. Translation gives CASSFADTEAFF.

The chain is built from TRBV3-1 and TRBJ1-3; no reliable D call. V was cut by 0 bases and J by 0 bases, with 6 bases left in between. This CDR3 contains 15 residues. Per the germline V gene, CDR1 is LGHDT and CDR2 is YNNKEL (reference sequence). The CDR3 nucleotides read TGTGCCAGCAGCCAAGAAGCAGGCTCTGGAAACACCATATATTTT. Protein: CASSQEAGSGNTIYF.

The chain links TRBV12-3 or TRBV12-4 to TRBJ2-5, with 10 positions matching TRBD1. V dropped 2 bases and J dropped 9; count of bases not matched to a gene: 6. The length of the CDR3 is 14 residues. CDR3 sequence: CASSLSGTGDPQYF. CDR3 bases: TGTGCCAGCAGTTTATCCGGGACAGGGGATCCCCAGTACTTC.

The CDR3 DNA sequence: TGTGCCAGCAGCCAAGAATTTTGGCTTTCTAGCACAGATACGCAGTATTTT. Translated: CASSQEFWLSSTDTQYF. The gene calls are TRBV4-2 and TRBJ2-3; D ambiguous. CDR3 length: 17 amino acids. The ends were cut back, 0 bases at V and 0 bases at J, with 13 bases in the middle. CDR1 LGHNA and CDR2 YNFKEQ come from the germline V gene.

CDR3 in amino acids: CASRGGRSGANVLTF. The CDR3 DNA is TGTGCCAGCAGGGGGGGCCGCTCTGGGGCCAACGTCCTGACTTTC. The chain links TRBV5-4 to TRBJ2-6; D may be TRBD1 or TRBD2 (6 bases each). There are 15 residues in the CDR3. The germline gives CDR1 SGHNT, CDR2 YYREEE (reference sequence). With 5 bases removed from V and 0 bases from J, the gap between germline ends came to 9 bases.

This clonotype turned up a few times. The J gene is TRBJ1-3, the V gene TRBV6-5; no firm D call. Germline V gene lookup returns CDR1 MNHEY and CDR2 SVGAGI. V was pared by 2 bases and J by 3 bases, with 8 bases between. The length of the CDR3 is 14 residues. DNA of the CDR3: TGTGCCAGCAGTTACGGGGTCGATGGAAACACCATATATTTT. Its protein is CASSYGVDGNTIYF.

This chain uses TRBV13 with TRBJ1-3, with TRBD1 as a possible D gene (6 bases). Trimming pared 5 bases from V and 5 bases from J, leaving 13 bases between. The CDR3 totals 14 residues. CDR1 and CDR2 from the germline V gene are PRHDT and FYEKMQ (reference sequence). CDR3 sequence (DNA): TGTGCCAGCAGCCCGGCGACAGGTAGAAACACCATATATTTT. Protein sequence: CASSPATGRNTIYF.